Listed below are T cell receptor beta chains from one sample, sequenced in a study of post-analysis software for immune sequencing data. TCRdb passed the PCR reads through MiXCR, listing each CDR3 protein once. The sample yields hundreds of thousands of distinct CDR3 sequences, approximately 59% seen once. Sequencing was done on a sample of blood. The receptor set was obtained from a girl aged 2 to 10 with multiple sclerosis. The CDR3 runs from the conserved cysteine through the conserved F or W. The D gene is left open where the match is weak.

v_gene	d_gene	j_gene	CDR3aa
TRBV10-3	.	TRBJ2-3	CATLGRGGSTDTQYF
TRBV7-9	.	TRBJ1-2	CASSLESSMGYTF
TRBV12-3/TRBV12-4	TRBD1	TRBJ1-2	CASSPGGDGYTF
TRBV20-1	TRBD2	TRBJ2-4	CSAIPAGLANIQYF
TRBV7-9	.	TRBJ2-7	CASSLVADNYEQYF
TRBV4-1	TRBD2	.	CASSRKGLAGSYEQYF
TRBV5-6	.	TRBJ1-1	CASSLGRVMNTEAFF
TRBV20-1	TRBD2	TRBJ2-1	CSARERLAPYNEQFF
TRBV6-4	TRBD2	TRBJ2-3	CASSDSGGATDTQYF
TRBV3-1	TRBD2	TRBJ2-7	CASSHDSSGFSYEQYF
TRBV20-1	.	TRBJ2-3	CSALTDSSDTQYF
TRBV20-1	.	TRBJ2-3	CSARDRRGPTDTQYF
TRBV5-5	.	TRBJ1-6	CASNLGVGNSPLHF
TRBV6-5	TRBD1	TRBJ2-7	CASSYFGQGAREQYF
TRBV11-2	.	TRBJ2-7	CASSLDPRAGGYEQYF
TRBV10-3	TRBD2	TRBJ2-7	CAISGGTISYEQYF
TRBV12-5	.	TRBJ2-5	CASGPQWETQYF